Presented here are 27 T cell receptor beta chains from one specimen sequenced in a study of blood T cell repertoires in COVID-19 (dated by TCRdb to between 2020 and 2021). Library preparation used the immunoSEQ multiplex PCR assay. Drawn from immuneACCESS, this table holds only the in-frame rearrangements with V and J called that TCRdb kept. Clones are partly lost; checked studies trace under half to an unresolved V gene and leave the rest unexplained. The sample includes about 110,000 clones, with under 90% observed a single time. About 14% of the sample is in the top ten clones. Sequencing was carried out using peripheral blood. The receptors come from a woman aged 55-69 years with acute or convalescent COVID-19.

The chain is built from TRBV15 and TRBJ1-1, with D uncertain. The germline V gene has CDR1 LNHNV and CDR2 YYDKDF (reference sequence). The ends were cut back, 0 bases at V and 6 bases at J, with 8 bases in the middle. The CDR3 length is 13 residues. The CDR3 region is CATSRESGAEAFF. The CDR3 region has the DNA TGTGCCACCAGCAGAGAGTCCGGGGCTGAAGCTTTCTTT.

This chain links TRBV5-1 with TRBJ2-1; 7 bases align to TRBD2. The J segment lost 3 bases and the V segment lost 1 base, leaving 10 bases of the junction unmatched. CDR3 size: 17 residues. Germline V CDR1 and CDR2: SGHRS, YFSETQ. The CDR3 loop reads CASSLTPGEGFYNEQFF. The CDR3 DNA follows: TGCGCCAGCAGCTTGACTCCGGGGGAGGGTTTCTACAATGAGCAGTTCTTC.

The gene calls are TRBV24-1 and TRBJ2-3, with a weak D call TRBD2 (6 bases). Trimming pared 4 bases from V and 0 bases from J, leaving 10 bases between. Germline CDR1 KGHDR, CDR2 SFDVKD. The CDR3 runs 15 residues. The CDR3: CATSEGGASTDTQYF. CDR3 DNA sequence: TGTGCCACCAGTGAGGGAGGAGCTAGCACAGATACGCAGTATTTT.

This chain links TRBV10-3 with TRBJ2-7; possibly TRBD1 for D (6 bases). The V end lost 6 bases, the J end lost 2 bases, and 11 bases lay between the germline ends. The CDR3 loop spans 13 amino acids. Germline assignment: CDR1 ENHRY and CDR2 SYGVKD. The CDR3 spells CAIRQGQTYEQYF. The CDR3 DNA sequence: TGTGCCATCAGACAGGGACAAACCTACGAGCAGTACTTC.

This chain links TRBV5-5 with TRBJ1-2, with D perhaps TRBD1 (5 bases). The V end lost 1 base, the J end lost 4 bases, and 17 bases lay between the germline ends. This CDR3 contains 16 residues. Germline CDR1 and CDR2: SGHKS and YYEKEE (reference sequence). CDR3 bases: TGTGCCAGCAGCTTGTCGTGGGGGGATGTAGGCTATGGCTACACCTTC. Protein: CASSLSWGDVGYGYTF.

The genes are TRBV7-9 and TRBJ2-3; D call uncertain. Germline V lookup: CDR1 SEHNR, CDR2 FQNEAQ (reference sequence). The CDR3 extends over 15 amino acids. Trimming took off 5 bases at V and 1 base at J, with 13 bases between the two ends. As DNA, the CDR3 is TGTGCCAGCAGCCGTGGGCTGCCCCGCACAGATACGCAGTATTTT. As protein: CASSRGLPRTDTQYF.

This clone was seen once. The chain carries TRBV9 and TRBJ2-3; D possibly corresponds to TRBD1 (6 bases). The CDR3 runs to 15 residues. Trimming left V 2 bases short and J 6 bases short, with 16 bases between. Germline V gene lookup returns CDR1 SGDLS and CDR2 YYNGEE. CDR3 nucleotide sequence: TGTGCCAGCAGCGTGGGGGCCACCAGCATCGATACGCAGTATTTT. Translation: CASSVGATSIDTQYF.

The chain joins TRBV3-1 (or the pseudogene TRBV3-2) to TRBJ2-7; 9 positions agree with TRBD2. Trimming took 1 base from V and 6 from J; bases not matched to a gene: 4. CDR1 is LGHDT, CDR2 YNNKEL, per germline (reference sequence). This CDR3 contains 14 residues. The CDR3 bases are TGTGCCAGCAGCCAAGGGACTAGCGCTCGCGAGCAGTACTTC. It is translated as CASSQGTSAREQYF.

The V and J genes are TRBV7-2 and TRBJ1-2; D remains unclear. V was shortened by 1 base and J by 2 bases, with 11 bases between the two germline ends. The CDR3 extends over 15 amino acids. The germline gives CDR1 SGHTA, CDR2 FQGNSA. CDR3 sequence: CASSLEGPGNYGYTF. The CDR3 DNA reads TGTGCCAGCAGCTTAGAAGGGCCGGGGAACTATGGCTACACCTTC.

The chain employs TRBV1 and TRBJ1-1. TRBV1 is described as a pseudogene. The CDR3 runs to 15 residues. CDR3 loop: CTSSHSGGGNTEAFF. In DNA form, the CDR3 reads TGCACCAGCAGCCACAGTGGGGGGGGGAACACTGAAGCTTTCTTT.

The rearrangement links TRBV3-1 (or the pseudogene TRBV3-2) to TRBJ1-4; 10 positions agree with TRBD1. The V gene end was trimmed by 6 bases and the J gene end by 8 bases; junction bases not matched to a gene: 9. The germline V gene has CDR1 LGHDT and CDR2 YNNKEL (reference sequence). The CDR3 is 15 amino acids. DNA of the CDR3: TGTGCCAGCAGTTTTCCGGGACAGGGGTACGAAAAACTGTTTTTT. Residues: CASSFPGQGYEKLFF.

The V gene is TRBV25-1, the J gene TRBJ1-2; perhaps TRBD1 as D (5 bases). The V and J ends lost 6 bases and 7 bases respectively, with 18 bases between them. The CDR3 totals 14 residues. The germline CDR1 and CDR2 sequences are MGHDK and SYGVNS. The CDR3 bases are TGTGCCAGCAGGGGCCCGGGGGGGGAATCTGGCTACACCTTC. Its translation: CASRGPGGESGYTF.

The rearrangement joins TRBV19 to TRBJ2-1, with 7 bases aligning to TRBD2. Germline V gene data show CDR1 as LNHDA and CDR2 as SQIVND (reference sequence). The CDR3 consists of 16 residues. Trimming took 2 bases from V and 0 from J; bases not matched to a gene: 4. CDR3: CASSIRGRGSYNEQFF. The DNA of the CDR3 is TGTGCCAGTAGTATACGAGGGAGGGGCTCCTACAATGAGCAGTTCTTC.

This chain links TRBV3-1 (or the pseudogene TRBV3-2) with TRBJ2-2, with 13 bases that match TRBD2. With 3 bases clipped from V and 8 bases from J, the junction kept 12 bases outside the gene matches. Per germline, CDR1 LGHDT and CDR2 YNNKEL (reference sequence). The CDR3 sequence is 18 residues long. CDR3 amino acids: CASSQEIWTSGSPGELFF. The CDR3 DNA reads TGTGCCAGCAGCCAGGAAATTTGGACTAGCGGGAGCCCTGGGGAGCTGTTTTTT.

The chain links TRBV10-3 to TRBJ2-5, with 10 bases that match TRBD1. This CDR3 has 13 amino acids. The trim removed 6 bases at V and 5 bases at J, leaving 3 bases unmatched. Per the germline V gene, CDR1 is ENHRY and CDR2 is SYGVKD. CDR3 loop: CAIRTGGEETQYF. The CDR3 DNA follows: TGTGCCATCAGGACAGGGGGCGAGGAGACCCAGTACTTC.

The table lists this clone with a count of one. V and J are TRBV18 and TRBJ2-3; 7 bases align to TRBD2. The V and J ends lost 3 bases and 2 bases, in that order; junction bases with no gene match: 2. The CDR3 runs 14 residues. The V gene's germline CDR1 is KGHSH and CDR2 LQKENI. The CDR3 bases are TGTGCCAGCTCACCCCTAGCGGACACAGATACGCAGTATTTT. Its translation: CASSPLADTDTQYF.

For the CDR3, the DNA is TGCAGTGCTATGAGCCAAGAGACCCAGTACTTC. Translated, it gives CSAMSQETQYF. The rearrangement uses TRBV20-1 and TRBJ2-5; D is ambiguous. CDR1 is DFQATT, CDR2 SNEGSKA, per germline (reference sequence). This CDR3 has 11 residues. The V end was cut by 4 bases, the J end by 1 base, with 4 bases between.

The chain carries TRBV9 and TRBJ2-1; 10 positions match TRBD1. Germline lookup yields CDR1 SGDLS and CDR2 YYNGEE. This CDR3 comprises 15 residues. The ends lost 2 bases at V and 8 bases at J; junction bases unmatched: 7. The CDR3 region is CASSVGQGVSYEQFF. The CDR3 coding sequence is TGTGCCAGCAGCGTTGGACAGGGGGTAAGCTATGAGCAGTTCTTC.

This clone was detected only once. This chain's CDR3 is CASSLMTGEMNTEAFF. In DNA, the CDR3 is TGTGCCAGCTCCCTCATGACAGGGGAAATGAACACTGAAGCTTTCTTT. The genes are TRBV18 and TRBJ1-1, with TRBD1 matching over 8 bases. The ends lost 6 bases at V and 0 bases at J; junction bases unmatched: 9. Germline CDR1 and CDR2: KGHSH and LQKENI. The CDR3 extends over 16 amino acids. Drawing the rest from reference TRBV18 and TRBJ1-1, the complete variable domain is NAGVMQNPRHLVRRRGQEARLRCSPMKGHSHVYWYRQLPEEGLKFMVYLQKENIIDESGMPKERFSAEFPKEGPSILRIQQVVRGDSAAYFCASSLMTGEMNTEAFFGQGTRLTVV.

This chain connects TRBV7-2 to TRBJ1-6; TRBD1 might be the D (6 bases). CDR3 length: 13 residues. Trimming cost V 9 bases and J 3 bases, with 9 bases left between them. Per germline, CDR1 SGHTA and CDR2 FQGNSA. The CDR3 DNA reads TGTGCCAGTGGACAGAGCTATAATTCACCCCTCCACTTT. It is translated as CASGQSYNSPLHF. Full variable domain (outside the CDR3, taken from reference TRBV7-2 and TRBJ1-6): GAGVSQSPSNKVTEKGKDVELRCDPISGHTALYWYRQSLGQGLEFLIYFQGNSAPDKSGLPSDRFSAERTGGSVSTLTIQRTQQEDSAVYLCASGQSYNSPLHFGNGTRLTVT.

The V call is TRBV5-3, the J call TRBJ1-5, with 8 nucleotides matching TRBD1. TRBV5-3 is filed as an ORF, its function uncertain. Trimming took 5 bases from V and 0 from J; bases not matched to a gene: 13. The length of the CDR3 is 18 residues. In nucleotides, the CDR3 is TGTGCCAGAAGTCATGCAGTCGACAGGGGTTATAGCAATCAGCCCCAGCATTTT. Its translation is CARSHAVDRGYSNQPQHF.

This clone was seen only a few times. The chain joins TRBV7-8 to TRBJ1-2, with 8 bases aligning to TRBD1. The J segment lost 4 bases and the V segment lost 1 base, leaving 14 bases of the junction unmatched. The CDR3 loop spans 18 amino acids. Germline values: CDR1 SGHVS, CDR2 FQNEAQ. CDR3 coding DNA: TGTGCCAGCAGCTTAGTGAGGCCAGGGGGCGCATCCAGCTATGGCTACACCTTC. Translated: CASSLVRPGGASSYGYTF.

The count of this clone is one. The V and J genes are TRBV5-1 and TRBJ2-1; 9 bases line up with TRBD2. With 2 bases clipped from V and 2 bases from J, the junction kept 5 bases outside the gene matches. Looked up from germline, CDR1 is SGHRS and CDR2 is YFSETQ. This CDR3 has 16 residues. In nucleotides, the CDR3 is TGCGCCAGCAGCTTTATAAGCGGGAGGACCTACAATGAGCAGTTCTTC. Its translation is CASSFISGRTYNEQFF.

This clone was picked up one time. This chain connects TRBV7-9 to TRBJ2-3; a weak D match, TRBD2 (5 bases). Germline CDR1 SEHNR, CDR2 FQNEAQ (reference sequence). This CDR3 is built from 14 residues. Trimming cost V 4 bases and J 8 bases, with 16 bases left between them. As DNA, the CDR3 is TGTGCCAGCAGCTCTATTATCGCGGGCGGTACGCAGTATTTT. Translated: CASSSIIAGGTQYF. The entire variable domain, with the rest obtained from reference TRBV7-9 and TRBJ2-3, is as follows: DTGVSQNPRHKITKRGQNVTFRCDPISEHNRLYWYRQTLGQGPEFLTYFQNEAQLEKSRLLSDRFSAERPKGSFSTLEIQRTEQGDSAMYLCASSSIIAGGTQYFGPGTRLTVL.

This clone appeared once. The rearrangement uses TRBV7-2 and TRBJ2-7, with a possible D match to TRBD1 (6 bases). The CDR3 runs 15 residues. CDR1 is SGHTA and CDR2 is FQGNSA in the germline V gene. V lost 1 base and J lost 5, with 15 bases in between. In nucleotides, the CDR3 is TGTGCCAGCAGCTTAGTACAGGGCAGTCTACACGAGCAGTACTTC. Residues: CASSLVQGSLHEQYF.

This rearrangement joins TRBV29-1 to TRBJ2-1; D is perhaps TRBD2 (6 bases). CDR1 SQVTM and CDR2 ANQGSEA come from the germline V gene. This CDR3 has 14 amino acids. Trimming shortened V by 4 bases and J by 0 bases, and 10 bases separated the two germline ends. This chain's CDR3 is CSVVGGSSYNEQFF. The CDR3 DNA reads TGCAGCGTTGTTGGGGGGAGCTCCTACAATGAGCAGTTCTTC.

This chain links TRBV6-1 with TRBJ1-1, with 8 positions matching TRBD1. J lost 1 base, V lost 3 bases, and 4 bases had no gene match. CDR1 is MNHNS, CDR2 SASEGT, per germline. The CDR3 has 15 amino acids. For the CDR3, the DNA is TGTGCCAGCAGTGACAGGGGGCTGCAGAACACTGAAGCTTTCTTT. It yields the protein CASSDRGLQNTEAFF.